One sample yielded the 3 T cell receptor beta chains listed below, sequenced in a study of radiation and T cells in renal cell carcinoma. Profiled with immunoSEQ multiplex PCR; TCRdb holds only in-frame clones, not every one. The sample yields around 130,000 clones, approximately 90% seen once. Time point given: blood 2 weeks post-SBRT. Treatment meaning: 15 Gy SBRT to primary tumor, nephrectomy 4 weeks later. This specimen was blood, taken from a patient whose treatment included radiotherapy and nephrectomy. The source of these receptors is a woman aged 70 to 79 with renal cell carcinoma.

The J gene is TRBJ1-2, the V gene TRBV9, with unresolved D. V lost 3 bases to trimming and J lost 9 bases, with 9 bases between them. The CDR3 is made up of 11 amino acids. The germline CDR1 and CDR2 sequences are SGDLS and YYNGEE. Here the CDR3 DNA reads TGTGCCAGCAGCGCCTCCGGGAGCTACACCTTC. Encoded protein: CASSASGSYTF.

The rearrangement links TRBV7-2 to TRBJ2-1; 10 bases are shared with TRBD2. The CDR3 sequence is 19 residues long. J was trimmed by 1 base and V by 1 base; bases with no gene match: 10. Germline CDR1 SGHTA, CDR2 FQGNSA. The CDR3 bases are TGTGCCAGCAGCTTAGTAGGAGCGGGGGGGCCGAGATCCTACAATGAGCAGTTCTTC. This gives the protein CASSLVGAGGPRSYNEQFF.

The table lists this clone with a count of one. CDR3 amino acids: CASSESLDNYGYTF. CDR3 DNA: TGTGCCAGCAGTGAATCGTTGGACAACTATGGCTACACCTTC. The rearrangement joins TRBV6-1 to TRBJ1-2; no clear D. Trimming removed 2 bases at V and 2 bases at J, with 9 bases between. This CDR3 has 14 amino acids. The germline CDR1 and CDR2 sequences are MNHNS and SASEGT.